These 22 T cell receptor beta chains originate from one sample sequenced in a study of immune evolution from preneoplasia to lung adenocarcinoma. Sequenced by immunoSEQ multiplex PCR; TCRdb stores in-frame clones only, minus some. Of about 10,000 clones listed, 75% to 80% are singletons. Sequenced sample: FFPE minimally invasive lung adenocarcinoma tissue. These receptors all come from a person between 70 and 80 years old with lung adenocarcinoma.

The CDR3 here is CASSQRDRVEDTIYF. In DNA form, the CDR3 reads TGTGCCAGTAGTCAGCGGGACAGGGTGGAAGACACCATATATTTT. The J gene is TRBJ1-3, the V gene TRBV19, with TRBD1 matching over 9 bases. Per germline, CDR1 LNHDA and CDR2 SQIVND (reference sequence). J gave up 8 bases and V 5 bases, and 10 bases lay outside the gene matches. The CDR3 is 15 residues long.

The chain combines TRBV10-2 with TRBJ2-7, with D tentatively TRBD2 (5 bases). CDR3 length: 10 residues. V dropped 6 bases and J dropped 6 bases, with 6 bases sitting between them. Germline V CDR1 and CDR2: WSHSY, SAAADI. CDR3 nucleotides: TGCGCCAGCAGGGACTCCGAGCAGTACTTC. It yields the protein CASRDSEQYF.

The V and J genes are TRBV19 and TRBJ2-5, with D uncertain. CDR3 length: 12 amino acids. The V gene lost 4 bases and the J gene lost 5 bases, with 8 bases spanning the gap. Germline lookup yields CDR1 LNHDA and CDR2 SQIVND (reference sequence). This chain's CDR3 is CASSKGFETQYF. DNA of the CDR3: TGTGCCAGTAGTAAAGGGTTCGAGACCCAGTACTTC.

This chain connects TRBV19 to TRBJ1-2; TRBD1 might be the D (5 bases). V was clipped by 8 bases and J by 8 bases, with 27 bases between them. Germline lookup yields CDR1 LNHDA and CDR2 SQIVND (reference sequence). The CDR3 contains 16 residues. The DNA of the CDR3 is TGTGCCAGTCTCCCCCCTGCCGGGGGTAGGATGGGGGGCTACACCTTC. Encoded protein: CASLPPAGGRMGGYTF. Full variable domain (outside the CDR3, taken from reference TRBV19 and TRBJ1-2): DGGITQSPKYLFRKEGQNVTLSCEQNLNHDAMYWYRQDPGQGLRLIYYSQIVNDFQKGDIAEGYSVSREKKESFPLTVTSAQKNPTAFYLCASLPPAGGRMGGYTFGSGTRLTVV.

V is TRBV2 and J is TRBJ1-1; TRBD1 is a possible D gene (6 bases). The CDR3 length is 12 residues. Germline lookup yields CDR1 SNHLY and CDR2 FYNNEI. The V and J ends lost 2 bases and 10 bases respectively, with 11 bases between them. The CDR3 loop reads CASSEMRGAAFF. As DNA, the CDR3 is TGTGCCAGCAGTGAAATGCGGGGGGCAGCTTTCTTT.

This chain uses TRBV4-3 with TRBJ2-3, with a tentative D call TRBD1 (6 bases). Germline V gene sequence: CDR1 LGHNA, CDR2 YSLEER. The length of the CDR3 is 14 residues. The ends were cut back, 0 bases at V and 4 bases at J, with 8 bases in the middle. DNA for the CDR3: TGCGCCAGCAGCCAAGATTGGACAGCAGATACGCAGTATTTT. The encoded protein is CASSQDWTADTQYF.

The chain recombines TRBV7-8 with TRBJ2-5; no clear D. The V gene lost 3 bases and the J gene lost 7 bases, with 9 bases spanning the gap. Per germline, CDR1 SGHVS and CDR2 FQNEAQ. The CDR3 loop spans 12 amino acids. The CDR3 region is CASSFTLGTQYF. The DNA for the CDR3 is TGTGCCAGCAGCTTTACTCTAGGGACCCAGTACTTC.

V is TRBV5-1 and J is TRBJ1-1; 7 positions agree with TRBD1. This CDR3 is built from 18 residues. V trimming: 3 bases; J trimming: 0 bases; junction bases outside the gene matches: 14. Germline CDR1 is SGHRS and CDR2 is YFSETQ. CDR3 protein: CASSSRPTGTAMNTEAFF. CDR3 bases: TGCGCCAGCAGCTCCCGTCCCACCGGGACAGCGATGAACACTGAAGCTTTCTTT.

The rearrangement uses TRBV28 and TRBJ2-3; 9 positions agree with TRBD1. Trimming at V came to 3 bases and at J to 1 base, leaving 5 bases not matched to a gene. CDR3 size: 16 residues. CDR1 is MDHEN and CDR2 is SYDVKM in the germline V gene. The CDR3 loop is CASSFLTGGGTDTQYF. CDR3 DNA sequence: TGTGCCAGCAGTTTTCTGACAGGGGGGGGCACAGATACGCAGTATTTT.

The chain recombines TRBV21-1 with TRBJ2-5. TRBV21-1 is listed as a pseudogene. The CDR3 totals 10 residues. CDR3: CASSRETQYF. CDR3 nucleotide sequence: TGTGCCAGCAGCAGGGAGACCCAGTACTTC.

This rearrangement joins TRBV7-6 to TRBJ2-2; 8 bases fit TRBD2. The CDR3 has 20 amino acids. Looked up from germline, CDR1 is SGHVS and CDR2 is FNYEAQ. The trim removed 5 bases at V and 4 bases at J, leaving 21 bases unmatched. CDR3 amino acids: CASSIAPGTRDRGSTGELFF. CDR3 coding DNA: TGTGCCAGCAGCATCGCACCGGGGACTAGAGATCGTGGCTCCACCGGGGAGCTGTTTTTT.

The V gene is TRBV23-1, the J gene TRBJ2-2, with 7 positions matching TRBD1. TRBV23-1 is identified as an open reading frame with a role that is uncertain. The V segment lost 8 bases and the J segment 6 bases; nucleotides outside the gene matches: 24. The CDR3 covers 19 residues. The CDR3 reads CASGLRQGIGLFLPGELFF. As DNA, the CDR3 is TGCGCCAGCGGCCTCAGACAGGGTATCGGACTTTTTCTCCCCGGGGAGCTGTTTTTT.

The V and J genes are TRBV15 and TRBJ1-2; D is uncertain. The CDR3 sequence is 14 residues long. Germline V gives CDR1 LNHNV, CDR2 YYDKDF (reference sequence). Trimming stripped 5 bases from V and 2 bases from J, with 12 bases between. As DNA, the CDR3 is TGTGCCACCAGCCGGGGTGGTTCAAACTATGGCTACACCTTC. Its protein is CATSRGGSNYGYTF.

Regarding this clone: Compared with germline, one end of the junction differs, possibly owing to a read error. The chain carries TRBV7-9 and TRBJ2-3; perhaps TRBD1 as D (5 bases). The germline V gene has CDR1 SEHNR and CDR2 FQNEAQ (reference sequence). This CDR3 is built from 11 residues. The CDR3 here is CASSMTVTQYF. The CDR3 region has the DNA TGTGCCAGCAGCATGACAGTTACGCAGTATTTT.

This chain joins TRBV28 and TRBJ1-4; the match to TRBD1 covers 8 bases. The germline gives CDR1 MDHEN, CDR2 SYDVKM. The length of the CDR3 is 15 residues. The V segment lost 2 bases and the J segment 8 bases; nucleotides outside the gene matches: 7. The CDR3 sequence is CASSLEGQAVEKLFF. The CDR3 DNA reads TGTGCCAGCAGTTTAGAGGGACAGGCCGTCGAAAAACTGTTTTTT.

The J gene is TRBJ1-2, the V gene TRBV29-1, with a possible D match to TRBD1 (5 bases). Trimming removed 2 bases from V and 8 bases from J, with 18 bases in between. CDR3 size: 14 residues. From germline, CDR1 is SQVTM and CDR2 ANQGSEA. Here the CDR3 DNA reads TGCAGCGTTGAACCCGACAGCGTCCCCTACGGCTACACCTTC. Its protein product is CSVEPDSVPYGYTF.

The J gene is TRBJ1-2, the V gene TRBV28; D ambiguous. Trimming pared 2 bases from V and 4 bases from J, leaving 2 bases between. Germline CDR1 MDHEN, CDR2 SYDVKM. This CDR3 has 11 residues. CDR3 sequence: CASSLRYGYTF. CDR3 nucleotides: TGTGCCAGCAGTTTACGCTATGGCTACACCTTC.

As to this clone: The junction departs from germline at one end; a sequencing error may be responsible. The V gene is TRBV6-1, the J gene TRBJ2-7, with unresolved D. This CDR3 is 11 amino acids long. CDR1 and CDR2 from the germline V gene are MNHNS and SASEGT. DNA for the CDR3: TGTGCCAGCAGAGTCGAATACCCTCTGCACTTC. It codes for CASRVEYPLHF.

V is TRBV11-2 and J is TRBJ2-5, with a tentative D call TRBD1 (6 bases). CDR1 and CDR2 from the germline V gene are SGHAT and FQNNGV. V was pared by 7 bases and J by 14 bases, with 26 bases between. This CDR3 has 14 residues. CDR3: CASTTRGPGQETYF. CDR3 DNA sequence: TGTGCCAGCACCACCAGGGGCCCCGGGCAAGAGACCTACTTC. Full variable domain (missing parts from reference TRBV11-2 and TRBJ2-5): EAGVAQSPRYKIIEKRQSVAFWCNPISGHATLYWYQQILGQGPKLLIQFQNNGVVDDSQLPKDRFSAERLKGVDSTLKIQPAKLEDSAVYLCASTTRGPGQETYFGPGTRLLVL.

This clone showed up just a few times. The V call is TRBV30, the J call TRBJ1-4; D is unclear. Trimming left V 7 bases short and J 5 bases short, with 17 bases between. The length of the CDR3 is 14 residues. The germline gives CDR1 GTSNPN, CDR2 SVGIG (reference sequence). This CDR3 reads CAFPEDGLNEKLFF. CDR3 coding DNA: TGTGCCTTCCCCGAGGACGGACTCAATGAAAAACTGTTTTTT. The variable domain in full, with the rest retrieved from reference TRBV30 and TRBJ1-4, is SQTIHQWPATLVQPVGSPLSLECTVEGTSNPNLYWYRQAAGRGLQLLFYSVGIGQISSEVPQNLSASRPQDRQFILSSKKLLLSDSGFYLCAFPEDGLNEKLFFGSGTQLSVL.

V usage is TRBV7-2 and J usage is TRBJ1-2; maybe TRBD1 (5 bases). Trimming took 7 bases from V and 2 from J, leaving 17 bases between them. Germline CDR1 is SGHTA and CDR2 is FQGNSA. The length of the CDR3 is 15 residues. The CDR3 DNA follows: TGTGCCAGCATCCCTCGGGGGAACAACAACTATGGCTACACCTTC. Its protein product is CASIPRGNNNYGYTF.

This clone was counted between two and nine times. The chain combines TRBV19 with TRBJ1-1; tentative D call: TRBD1 (5 bases). Per the germline V gene, CDR1 is LNHDA and CDR2 is SQIVND (reference sequence). CDR3 size: 15 residues. V was trimmed by 4 bases and J by 0 bases, leaving 12 bases between them. Here the CDR3 reads CASSRDGTMNTEAFF. Written as DNA, the CDR3 is TGTGCCAGTAGTAGGGACGGAACCATGAACACTGAAGCTTTCTTT.